The 29 T cell receptor beta chains below come from one sample, sequenced in a study of graft-versus-host responses after intestinal transplantation. Measured with immunoSEQ multiplex PCR; TCRdb has only the in-frame clones, and not every one. The sample lists over 85,000 clones; 93% were seen once. No antigens are known for them. The source was unstimulated CD8+ T cells sorted from spleen or lymph node cells, collected before intestinal transplant. The receptor set was obtained from a human donor who received an intestinal transplant.

This chain connects TRBV27 to TRBJ1-2, with D perhaps TRBD1 (6 bases). The CDR3 consists of 15 residues. Between the trimmed V and J ends, which lost 3 bases and 6 bases, there was a span of 17 bases. The germline V gene encodes CDR1 MNHEY and CDR2 SMNVEV (reference sequence). The CDR3 here is CASSFLEGTSDGYTF. The CDR3 DNA reads TGTGCCAGCAGTTTTTTGGAGGGGACAAGCGATGGCTACACCTTC.

The chain recombines TRBV4-1 with TRBJ2-7; D is undetermined. From germline, CDR1 is MGHRA and CDR2 YSYEKL. Trimming pared 5 bases from V and 0 bases from J, leaving 14 bases between. The CDR3 consists of 15 residues. The CDR3 DNA follows: TGCGCCAGCAGCACCGCGGCACAGAGCTCCTACGAGCAGTACTTC. Translation: CASSTAAQSSYEQYF.

This clone was detected only once. The rearrangement uses TRBV4-2 and TRBJ1-1; D ambiguous. The CDR3 loop spans 14 amino acids. CDR1 LGHNA and CDR2 YNFKEQ come from the germline V gene. Between the trimmed V and J ends, which lost 4 bases and 1 base, there was a span of 10 bases. The DNA of the CDR3 is TGTGCCAGCAGCCCCGGACTCGGGAACACTGAAGCTTTCTTT. It specifies CASSPGLGNTEAFF.

The CDR3: CASSLSSASGYEQYF. DNA for the CDR3: TGTGCCAGCAGTTTATCGTCTGCTAGCGGCTACGAGCAGTACTTC. The gene calls are TRBV27 and TRBJ2-7; 7 bases match TRBD2. With V trimmed by 0 bases and J by 3 bases, 5 bases remained unmatched. The germline V gene has CDR1 MNHEY and CDR2 SMNVEV (reference sequence). CDR3 size: 15 residues.

The genes are TRBV15 and TRBJ2-7; 10 bases agree with TRBD2. CDR1 and CDR2 (germline): LNHNV, YYDKDF (reference sequence). This CDR3 is built from 20 residues. V was pared by 1 base and J by 2 bases, with 17 bases of the junction left unmatched. The CDR3 nucleotides read TGTGCCACCAGCAGAGGGCCGGGACTAGCGTTAATAAAAGACCCCTACGAGCAGTACTTC. Amino acids: CATSRGPGLALIKDPYEQYF.

V usage is TRBV27 and J usage is TRBJ2-1, with 9 positions matching TRBD2. Per the germline V gene, CDR1 is MNHEY and CDR2 is SMNVEV (reference sequence). This CDR3 region has 13 residues. V lost 6 bases, J lost 10 bases, and 7 bases stayed unmatched. As DNA, the CDR3 is TGTGCCAGCAGCCTCCGACTAGCGGAGGAGCAGTTCTTC. As protein: CASSLRLAEEQFF.

CDR3 loop: CATSRGRHSGNTIYF. Here the CDR3 DNA reads TGTGCCACCAGCAGAGGACGGCACTCTGGAAACACCATATATTTT. The rearrangement links TRBV15 to TRBJ1-3, with D unclear. V was shortened by 1 base and J by 0 bases, with 7 bases between the two germline ends. Germline V CDR1 and CDR2: LNHNV, YYDKDF (reference sequence). The CDR3 extends over 15 amino acids.

The rearrangement links TRBV13 to TRBJ1-2; the D is unclear. With 5 bases removed from V and 2 bases from J, the gap between germline ends came to 12 bases. Germline V gives CDR1 PRHDT, CDR2 FYEKMQ (reference sequence). There are 14 residues in the CDR3. CDR3: CASSPGQANYGYTF. In DNA, the CDR3 is TGTGCCAGCAGCCCAGGTCAGGCGAACTATGGCTACACCTTC.

This chain uses TRBV7-6 with TRBJ1-2, with TRBD1 matching over 9 bases. The V and J ends lost 5 bases and 0 bases, in that order; junction bases with no gene match: 4. The CDR3 has 15 residues. In germline, CDR1 is SGHVS, CDR2 FNYEAQ. The CDR3 region is CASSPRQGANYGYTF. Here the CDR3 DNA reads TGTGCCAGCAGCCCGCGACAGGGGGCTAACTATGGCTACACCTTC.

The chain joins TRBV6-6 to TRBJ2-7; 9 bases line up with TRBD2. CDR3 length: 12 amino acids. CDR1 MNHNY and CDR2 SVGAGI come from the germline V gene (reference sequence). V lost 11 bases to trimming and J lost 4 bases; unmatched junction nucleotides: 6. The CDR3 is CAARGGGYEQYF. DNA for the CDR3: TGTGCCGCCCGCGGGGGGGGATACGAGCAGTACTTC.

V gene TRBV2 combines with J gene TRBJ2-7; 7 nucleotides match TRBD1. The ends lost 5 bases at V and 0 bases at J; junction bases unmatched: 10. Looked up from germline, CDR1 is SNHLY and CDR2 is FYNNEI. This CDR3 has 16 residues. The CDR3 loop reads CASSTQRDSVSYEQYF. In DNA form, the CDR3 reads TGTGCCAGCAGTACGCAACGGGACAGCGTCTCCTACGAGCAGTACTTC.

Here the CDR3 reads CASSFLAVSSYNEQFF. CDR3 nucleotides: TGTGCCAGCAGTTTTCTTGCGGTCAGCTCCTACAATGAGCAGTTCTTC. The V call is TRBV5-6, the J call TRBJ2-1, with D hard to call. The CDR3 contains 16 residues. V lost 5 bases to trimming and J lost 0 bases, with 15 bases between them. From germline, CDR1 is SGHDT and CDR2 YYEEEE.

V is TRBV7-9 and J is TRBJ2-1, with D perhaps assigned TRBD1 or TRBD2 (7 bases each). V was shortened by 6 bases and J by 4 bases, with 16 bases between the two germline ends. The CDR3 consists of 15 residues. Germline values: CDR1 SEHNR, CDR2 FQNEAQ (reference sequence). Here the CDR3 reads CASSRTGEGYNEQFF. The DNA of the CDR3 is TGTGCCAGCAGTCGCACAGGGGAGGGGTACAATGAGCAGTTCTTC.

This chain joins TRBV7-8 and TRBJ1-1; D unresolved. The germline V and J ends were trimmed by 5 bases and 4 bases, with 8 bases remaining between them. The CDR3 extends over 12 amino acids. The germline gives CDR1 SGHVS, CDR2 FQNEAQ. DNA for the CDR3: TGTGCCAGCAGCCAGAGGGTCACTGAAGCTTTCTTT. Protein product: CASSQRVTEAFF.

The chain combines TRBV28 with TRBJ2-2; D is undetermined. CDR3 size: 13 residues. CDR1 MDHEN and CDR2 SYDVKM come from the germline V gene. Deletions cut 3 bases from V and 4 bases from J, with 6 bases between. The CDR3 protein is CASSFPPTGELFF. CDR3 DNA sequence: TGTGCCAGCAGTTTTCCCCCCACCGGGGAGCTGTTTTTT.

The chain links TRBV10-3 to TRBJ1-1; D ambiguous. Germline loops: CDR1 ENHRY, CDR2 SYGVKD. Trimming removed 4 bases from V and 1 base from J, with 7 bases in between. This CDR3 has 13 residues. The DNA of the CDR3 is TGTGCCATCAGTGTTTTGGGGAACACTGAAGCTTTCTTT. Translated: CAISVLGNTEAFF.

This rearrangement joins TRBV20-1 to TRBJ1-1; D not resolved. Germline CDR1 DFQATT, CDR2 SNEGSKA (reference sequence). V lost 5 bases and J lost 2, with 6 bases in between. The CDR3 runs 11 residues. The CDR3 here is CSASINTEAFF. The CDR3 DNA follows: TGCAGTGCTTCTATCAACACTGAAGCTTTCTTT.

The chain has TRBV9 and TRBJ2-1; the match to TRBD2 covers 12 bases. Germline V lookup: CDR1 SGDLS, CDR2 YYNGEE. The V segment lost 1 base and the J segment 6 bases; nucleotides outside the gene matches: 5. This CDR3 contains 16 residues. CDR3 protein: CASSVKLAGGLNEQFF. The CDR3 DNA follows: TGTGCCAGCAGCGTAAAACTAGCGGGAGGCCTCAATGAGCAGTTCTTC.

The V call is TRBV13, the J call TRBJ2-7; D unclear. The V gene's germline CDR1 is PRHDT and CDR2 FYEKMQ (reference sequence). The CDR3 runs to 12 residues. V shed 4 bases and J shed 5 bases, with 9 bases lying between them. The CDR3 nucleotides are TGTGCCAGCAGCTCCCGGGCCGACGAGCAGTACTTC. This sequence encodes CASSSRADEQYF.

V is TRBV9 and J is TRBJ2-7, with D perhaps being TRBD1 or TRBD2 (5 bases each). Germline values: CDR1 SGDLS, CDR2 YYNGEE. This CDR3 is built from 15 residues. V was shortened by 0 bases and J by 5 bases, with 15 bases between the two germline ends. The CDR3 sequence: CASSVGQGVGDEQYF. The DNA for the CDR3 is TGTGCCAGCAGCGTAGGTCAGGGAGTTGGAGACGAGCAGTACTTC.

This chain links TRBV7-9 with TRBJ2-7; 13 bases line up with TRBD2. Germline V CDR1 and CDR2: SEHNR, FQNEAQ (reference sequence). J was trimmed by 0 bases and V by 5 bases; bases with no gene match: 4. The CDR3 runs to 16 residues. The CDR3 loop reads CASSTGLAGRSYEQYF. The CDR3 DNA sequence: TGTGCCAGCAGCACGGGACTAGCGGGACGCTCCTACGAGCAGTACTTC.

A single count supports this clone. V and J are TRBV4-1 and TRBJ2-7, with TRBD1 matching 9 bases. The germline V gene encodes CDR1 MGHRA and CDR2 YSYEKL. Trimming cost V 4 bases and J 2 bases; bases outside gene matches: 3. CDR3 length: 14 residues. As DNA, the CDR3 is TGCGCCAGCAGCCTCGGGACAGGGACCTACGAGCAGTACTTC. This sequence encodes CASSLGTGTYEQYF.

The J gene is TRBJ2-3, the V gene TRBV10-3, with D possibly matching TRBD2 (6 bases). The germline V gene has CDR1 ENHRY and CDR2 SYGVKD. V was trimmed by 3 bases and J by 2 bases, leaving 12 bases between them. The CDR3 runs 15 residues. The CDR3 is CAISEGTLSTDTQYF. The DNA for the CDR3 is TGTGCCATCAGTGAAGGGACTCTTTCCACAGATACGCAGTATTTT.

The chain recombines TRBV30 with TRBJ2-7; 7 nucleotides match TRBD1. V was pared by 0 bases and J by 4 bases, with 3 bases of the junction left unmatched. CDR1 and CDR2 (germline): GTSNPN, SVGIG (reference sequence). This CDR3 has 13 residues. The CDR3 region has the DNA TGTGCCTGGAGTGTTACAGGGGATTACGAGCAGTACTTC. Translated: CAWSVTGDYEQYF.

Comments on this clone: This sample includes further DNA sequences coding for the same CDR3. The J gene is TRBJ2-1, the V gene TRBV5-1; D remains ambiguous. Germline V gene lookup returns CDR1 SGHRS and CDR2 YFSETQ. The CDR3 runs 12 residues. Between the trimmed V and J ends, which lost 0 bases and 7 bases, there was a span of 5 bases. The CDR3 spells CASSLGPNEQFF. CDR3 DNA sequence: TGCGCCAGCAGCTTGGGCCCAAATGAGCAGTTCTTC.

The rearrangement joins TRBV27 to TRBJ2-2, with 8 bases identical to TRBD1. There are 14 residues in the CDR3. J was trimmed by 4 bases and V by 5 bases; bases with no gene match: 3. Germline CDR1 is MNHEY and CDR2 is SMNVEV (reference sequence). CDR3: CASSPGTGTGELFF. CDR3 DNA sequence: TGTGCCAGCAGTCCGGGGACAGGCACCGGGGAGCTGTTTTTT.

The CDR3 sequence is CASSASGGSGEPQHF. The CDR3 bases are TGTGCCAGCAGCGCTTCGGGGGGTTCGGGTGAGCCCCAGCATTTT. The chain combines TRBV9 with TRBJ1-5; possibly TRBD1 for D (5 bases). The CDR3 is 15 residues long. Germline assignment: CDR1 SGDLS and CDR2 YYNGEE. V was trimmed by 3 bases and J by 8 bases, leaving 18 bases between them.

The rearrangement joins TRBV14 to TRBJ2-7; D assignment may be TRBD1 or TRBD2 (5 bases each). This CDR3 has 16 residues. The germline V gene encodes CDR1 SGHDN and CDR2 FVKESK. Trimming removed 0 bases from V and 2 bases from J, with 14 bases in between. The CDR3 coding sequence is TGTGCCAGCAGCCAAGATCAGGGACGGAAGCCCTACGAGCAGTACTTC. This encodes CASSQDQGRKPYEQYF. Full variable domain (missing parts from reference TRBV14 and TRBJ2-7): EAGVTQFPSHSVIEKGQTVTLRCDPISGHDNLYWYRRVMGKEIKFLLHFVKESKQDESGMPNNRFLAERTGGTYSTLKVQPAELEDSGVYFCASSQDQGRKPYEQYFGPGTRLTVT.

The chain employs TRBV7-3 and TRBJ2-1; D is possibly TRBD1 or TRBD2 (5 bases each). The CDR3 consists of 14 residues. V dropped 7 bases and J dropped 8 bases, with 18 bases sitting between them. The V gene's germline CDR1 is SGHTA and CDR2 FQGTGA. Here the CDR3 reads CASNLGGRGDEQFF. The CDR3 DNA follows: TGTGCCAGCAACCTTGGAGGTCGGGGCGATGAGCAGTTCTTC. The entire variable domain, with the rest obtained from reference TRBV7-3 and TRBJ2-1, is as follows: GAGVSQTPSNKVTEKGKYVELRCDPISGHTALYWYRQSLGQGPEFLIYFQGTGAADDSGLPNDRFFAVRPEGSVSTLKIQRTERGDSAVYLCASNLGGRGDEQFFGPGTRLTVL.